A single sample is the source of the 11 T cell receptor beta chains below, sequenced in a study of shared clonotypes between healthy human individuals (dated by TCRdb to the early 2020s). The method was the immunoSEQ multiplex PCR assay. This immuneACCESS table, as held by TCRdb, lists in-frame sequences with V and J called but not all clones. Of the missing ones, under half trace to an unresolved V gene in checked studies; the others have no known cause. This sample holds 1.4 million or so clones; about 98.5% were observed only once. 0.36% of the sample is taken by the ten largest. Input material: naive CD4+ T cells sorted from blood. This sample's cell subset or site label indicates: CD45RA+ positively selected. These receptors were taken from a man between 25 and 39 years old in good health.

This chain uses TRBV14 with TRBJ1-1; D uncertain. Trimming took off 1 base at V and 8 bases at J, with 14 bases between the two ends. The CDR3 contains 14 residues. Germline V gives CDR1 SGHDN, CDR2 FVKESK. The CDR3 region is CASSQASWGAEAFF. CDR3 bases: TGTGCCAGCAGCCAAGCTTCCTGGGGAGCCGAAGCTTTCTTT. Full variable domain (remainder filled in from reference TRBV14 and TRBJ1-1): EAGVTQFPSHSVIEKGQTVTLRCDPISGHDNLYWYRRVMGKEIKFLLHFVKESKQDESGMPNNRFLAERTGGTYSTLKVQPAELEDSGVYFCASSQASWGAEAFFGQGTRLTVV.

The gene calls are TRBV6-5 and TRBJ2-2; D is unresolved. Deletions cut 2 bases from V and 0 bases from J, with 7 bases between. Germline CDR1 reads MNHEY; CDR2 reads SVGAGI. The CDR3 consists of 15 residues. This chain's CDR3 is CASSYTGANTGELFF. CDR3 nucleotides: TGTGCCAGCAGTTACACCGGCGCGAACACCGGGGAGCTGTTTTTT.

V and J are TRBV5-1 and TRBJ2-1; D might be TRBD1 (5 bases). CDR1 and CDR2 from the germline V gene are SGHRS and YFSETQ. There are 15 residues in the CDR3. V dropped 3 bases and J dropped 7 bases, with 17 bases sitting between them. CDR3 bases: TGCGCCAGCAGCTCCAGGGCCCTCCCCGGGAATGAGCAGTTCTTC. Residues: CASSSRALPGNEQFF.

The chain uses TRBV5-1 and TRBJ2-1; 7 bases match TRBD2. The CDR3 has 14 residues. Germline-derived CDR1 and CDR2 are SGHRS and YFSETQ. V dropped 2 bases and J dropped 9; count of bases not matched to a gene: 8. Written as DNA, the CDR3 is TGCGCCAGCAGCTTCGACCCTGGGGGGGGTGAGCAGTTCTTC. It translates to CASSFDPGGGEQFF.

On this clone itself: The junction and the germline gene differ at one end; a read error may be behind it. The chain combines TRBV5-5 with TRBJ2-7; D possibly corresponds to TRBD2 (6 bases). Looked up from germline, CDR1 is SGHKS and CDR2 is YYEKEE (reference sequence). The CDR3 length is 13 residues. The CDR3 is CASTLPGVYEQYF. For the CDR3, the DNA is TGTGCCAGCACCTTGCCGGGGGTATACGAGCAGTACTTC.

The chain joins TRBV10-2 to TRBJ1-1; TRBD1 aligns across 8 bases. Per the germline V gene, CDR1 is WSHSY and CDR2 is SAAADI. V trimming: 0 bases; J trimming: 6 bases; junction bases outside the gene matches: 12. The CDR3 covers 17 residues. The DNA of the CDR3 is TGCGCCAGCAGTGAGTCTGTAACAGGGGGTAGCAGCGCTGAAGCTTTCTTT. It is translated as CASSESVTGGSSAEAFF.

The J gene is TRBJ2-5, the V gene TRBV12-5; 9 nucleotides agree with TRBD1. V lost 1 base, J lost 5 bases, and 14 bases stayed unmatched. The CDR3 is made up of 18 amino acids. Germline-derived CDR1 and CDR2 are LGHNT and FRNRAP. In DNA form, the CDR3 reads TGTGCTAGTGGTTTGGGCGAAACAGGGGGCGGATTTTCGGAGACCCAGTACTTC. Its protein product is CASGLGETGGGFSETQYF. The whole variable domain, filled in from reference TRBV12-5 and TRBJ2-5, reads DARVTQTPRHKVTEMGQEVTMRCQPILGHNTVFWYRQTMMQGLELLAYFRNRAPLDDSGMPKDRFSAEMPDATLATLKIQPSEPRDSAVYFCASGLGETGGGFSETQYFGPGTRLLVL.

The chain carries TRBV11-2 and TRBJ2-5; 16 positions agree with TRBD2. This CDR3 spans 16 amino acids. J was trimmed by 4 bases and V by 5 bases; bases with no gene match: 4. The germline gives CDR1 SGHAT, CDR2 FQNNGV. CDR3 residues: CASSAGLAGGVETQYF. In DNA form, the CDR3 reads TGTGCCAGCAGCGCGGGACTAGCGGGAGGGGTAGAGACCCAGTACTTC. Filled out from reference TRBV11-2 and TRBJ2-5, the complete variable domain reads EAGVAQSPRYKIIEKRQSVAFWCNPISGHATLYWYQQILGQGPKLLIQFQNNGVVDDSQLPKDRFSAERLKGVDSTLKIQPAKLEDSAVYLCASSAGLAGGVETQYFGPGTRLLVL.

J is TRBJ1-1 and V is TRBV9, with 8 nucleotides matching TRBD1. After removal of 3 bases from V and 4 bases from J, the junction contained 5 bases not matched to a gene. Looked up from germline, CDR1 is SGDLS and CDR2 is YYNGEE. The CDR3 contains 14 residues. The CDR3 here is CASSALTGGTEAFF. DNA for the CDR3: TGTGCCAGCAGCGCCCTCACAGGGGGCACTGAAGCTTTCTTT.

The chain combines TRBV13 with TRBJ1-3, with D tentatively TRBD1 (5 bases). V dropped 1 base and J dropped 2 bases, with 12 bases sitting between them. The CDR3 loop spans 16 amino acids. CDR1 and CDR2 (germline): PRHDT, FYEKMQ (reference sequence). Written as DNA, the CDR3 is TGTGCCAGCAGCTTAGACGGGGGACGGACTGGAAACACCATATATTTT. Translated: CASSLDGGRTGNTIYF.

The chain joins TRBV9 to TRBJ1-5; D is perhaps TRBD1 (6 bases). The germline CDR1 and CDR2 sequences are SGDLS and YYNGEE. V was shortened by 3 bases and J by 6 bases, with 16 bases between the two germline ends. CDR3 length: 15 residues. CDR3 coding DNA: TGTGCCAGCAGCGCGGAGGAGGGGGTCGGTCAGCCCCAGCATTTT. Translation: CASSAEEGVGQPQHF.